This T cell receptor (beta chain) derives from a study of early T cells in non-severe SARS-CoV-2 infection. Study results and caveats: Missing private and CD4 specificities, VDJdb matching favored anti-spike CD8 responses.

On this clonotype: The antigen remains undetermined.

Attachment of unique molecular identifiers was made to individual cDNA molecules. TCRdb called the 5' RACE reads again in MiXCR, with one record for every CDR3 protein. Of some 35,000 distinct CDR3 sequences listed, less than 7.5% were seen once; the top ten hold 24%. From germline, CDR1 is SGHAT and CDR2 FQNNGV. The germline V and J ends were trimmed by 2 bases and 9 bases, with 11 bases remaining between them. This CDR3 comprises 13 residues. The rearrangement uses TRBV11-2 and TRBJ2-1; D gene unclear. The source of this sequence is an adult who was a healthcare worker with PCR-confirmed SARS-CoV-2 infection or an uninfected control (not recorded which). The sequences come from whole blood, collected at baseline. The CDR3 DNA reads TGTGCCAGCAGCTTATCTACGGGTAGTGAGCAGTTCTTC. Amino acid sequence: CASSLSTGSEQFF. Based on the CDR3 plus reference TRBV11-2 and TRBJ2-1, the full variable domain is EAGVAQSPRYKIIEKRQSVAFWCNPISGHATLYWYQQILGQGPKLLIQFQNNGVVDDSQLPKDRFSAERLKGVDSTLKIQPAKLEDSAVYLCASSLSTGSEQFFGPGTRLTVL.